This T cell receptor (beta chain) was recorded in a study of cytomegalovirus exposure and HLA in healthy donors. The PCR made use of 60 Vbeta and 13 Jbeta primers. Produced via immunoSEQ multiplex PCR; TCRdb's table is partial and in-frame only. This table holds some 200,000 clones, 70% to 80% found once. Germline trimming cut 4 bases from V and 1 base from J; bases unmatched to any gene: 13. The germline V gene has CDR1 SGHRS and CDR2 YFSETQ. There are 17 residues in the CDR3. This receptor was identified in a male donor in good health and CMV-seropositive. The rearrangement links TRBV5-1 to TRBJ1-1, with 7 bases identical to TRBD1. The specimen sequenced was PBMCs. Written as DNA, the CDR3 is TGCGCCAGCAGCCCACAGGGGACATCCTCCAGGAACACTGAAGCTTTCTTT. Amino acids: CASSPQGTSSRNTEAFF.